This T cell receptor (beta chain) was documented in a study of blood T cell repertoires in COVID-19. Authors' processing steps: Reference gene primer amplification gave nucleated cell count estimates. Assay: immunoSEQ multiplex PCR; the TCRdb copy retains only in-frame clones and omits some. V, J and clone size were drawn from that table, and D and trimming were deduced from the DNA. The table lists over 250,000 clones, less than 90% of them singletons. Germline assignment: CDR1 SGHDT and CDR2 YYEEEE. CDR3 length: 16 residues. V lost 4 bases and J lost 7; bases outside the gene matches: 13. V usage is TRBV5-6 and J usage is TRBJ2-7; TRBD1 aligns across 11 bases. Sequences were obtained from peripheral blood. The source of this sequence is a woman in her seventies with COVID-19, enrolled during active disease. The CDR3 nucleotides read TGTGCCAGCAGCCTGCGCGGGACAGGGGGTTCATGGGAGCAGTACTTC. Protein sequence: CASSLRGTGGSWEQYF.